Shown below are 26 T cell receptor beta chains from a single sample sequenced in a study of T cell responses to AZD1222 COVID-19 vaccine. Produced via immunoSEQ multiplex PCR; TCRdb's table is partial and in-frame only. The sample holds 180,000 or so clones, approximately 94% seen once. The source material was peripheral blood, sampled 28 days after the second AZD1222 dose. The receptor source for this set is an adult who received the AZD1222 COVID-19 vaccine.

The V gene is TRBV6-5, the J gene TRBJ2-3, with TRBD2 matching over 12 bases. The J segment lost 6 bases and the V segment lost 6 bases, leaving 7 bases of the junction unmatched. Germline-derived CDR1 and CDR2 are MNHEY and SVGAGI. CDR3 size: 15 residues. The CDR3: CASRSSGGASDTQYF. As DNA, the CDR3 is TGTGCCAGCAGGTCTAGCGGGGGGGCCTCTGATACGCAGTATTTT.

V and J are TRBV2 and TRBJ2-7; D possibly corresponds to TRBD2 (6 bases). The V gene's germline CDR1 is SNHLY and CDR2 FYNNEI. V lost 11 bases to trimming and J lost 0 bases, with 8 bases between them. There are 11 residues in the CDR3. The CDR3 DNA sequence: TGTGCCGGGGGGAGCTCCTACGAGCAGTACTTC. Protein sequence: CAGGSSYEQYF. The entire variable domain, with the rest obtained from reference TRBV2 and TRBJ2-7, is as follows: EPEVTQTPSHQVTQMGQEVILRCVPISNHLYFYWYRQILGQKVEFLVSFYNNEISEKSEIFDDQFSVERPDGSNFTLKIRSTKLEDSAMYFCAGGSSYEQYFGPGTRLTVT.

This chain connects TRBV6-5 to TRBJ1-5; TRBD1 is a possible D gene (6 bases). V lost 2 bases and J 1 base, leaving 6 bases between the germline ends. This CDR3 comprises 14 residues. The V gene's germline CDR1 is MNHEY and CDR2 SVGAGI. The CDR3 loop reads CASSYGQSNQPQHF. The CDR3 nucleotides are TGTGCCAGCAGTTACGGACAGAGCAATCAGCCCCAGCATTTT.

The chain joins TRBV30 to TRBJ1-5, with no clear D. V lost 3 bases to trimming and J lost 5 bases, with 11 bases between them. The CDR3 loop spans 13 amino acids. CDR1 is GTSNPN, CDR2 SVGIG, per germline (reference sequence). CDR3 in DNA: TGTGCCTGGAGACAGTCCCCCTATCAGCCCCAGCATTTT. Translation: CAWRQSPYQPQHF. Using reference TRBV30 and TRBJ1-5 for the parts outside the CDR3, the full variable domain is SQTIHQWPATLVQPVGSPLSLECTVEGTSNPNLYWYRQAAGRGLQLLFYSVGIGQISSEVPQNLSASRPQDRQFILSSKKLLLSDSGFYLCAWRQSPYQPQHFGDGTRLSIL.

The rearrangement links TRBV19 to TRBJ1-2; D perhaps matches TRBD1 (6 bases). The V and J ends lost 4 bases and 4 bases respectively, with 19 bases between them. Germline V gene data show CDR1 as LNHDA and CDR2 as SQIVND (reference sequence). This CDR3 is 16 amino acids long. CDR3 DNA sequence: TGTGCCAGTAGTAGCTCCGGGACAAGAACCCTCTATGGCTACACCTTC. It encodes CASSSSGTRTLYGYTF.

Written as DNA, the CDR3 is TGTGCCTGGAGCCGGACAGGGAATCAGCCCCAGCATTTT. This codes for CAWSRTGNQPQHF. The chain is built from TRBV30 and TRBJ1-5, with TRBD1 identical over 8 bases. V lost 3 bases, J lost 4 bases, and 2 bases stayed unmatched. The CDR3 totals 13 residues. CDR1 is GTSNPN and CDR2 is SVGIG in the germline V gene (reference sequence).

The DNA of the CDR3 is TGTGCCAGCAGGCCCCTGAGGGACGGGAACACTGAAGCTTTCTTT. Protein product: CASRPLRDGNTEAFF. This rearrangement joins TRBV6-5 to TRBJ1-1; D perhaps matches TRBD1 (5 bases). This CDR3 comprises 15 residues. Germline lookup yields CDR1 MNHEY and CDR2 SVGAGI. Trimming shortened V by 6 bases and J by 1 base, and 15 bases separated the two germline ends.

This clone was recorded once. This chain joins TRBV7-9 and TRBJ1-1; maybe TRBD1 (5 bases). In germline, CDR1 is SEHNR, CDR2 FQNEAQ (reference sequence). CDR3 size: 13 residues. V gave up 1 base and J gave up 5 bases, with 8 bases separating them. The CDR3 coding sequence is TGTGCCAGCAGCTTAGAAGGGGCTACTGAAGCTTTCTTT. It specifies CASSLEGATEAFF.

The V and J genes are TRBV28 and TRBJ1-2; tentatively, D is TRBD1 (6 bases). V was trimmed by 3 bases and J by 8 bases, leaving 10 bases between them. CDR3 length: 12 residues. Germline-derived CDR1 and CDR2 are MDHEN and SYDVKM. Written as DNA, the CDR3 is TGTGCCAGCAGTTTTTCTGGGGGCGGCTACACCTTC. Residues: CASSFSGGGYTF.

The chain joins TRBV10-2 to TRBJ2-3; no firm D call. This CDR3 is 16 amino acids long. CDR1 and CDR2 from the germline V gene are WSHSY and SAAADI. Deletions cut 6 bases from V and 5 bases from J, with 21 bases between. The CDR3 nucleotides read TGCGCCAGCAGCGATCCGACACGACGGGCCGGAGATACGCAGTATTTT. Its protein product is CASSDPTRRAGDTQYF.

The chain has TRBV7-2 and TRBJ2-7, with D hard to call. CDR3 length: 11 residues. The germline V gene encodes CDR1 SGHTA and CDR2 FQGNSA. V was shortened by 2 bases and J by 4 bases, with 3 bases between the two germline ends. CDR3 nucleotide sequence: TGTGCCAGCAGCTTATTGTACGAGCAGTACTTC. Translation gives CASSLLYEQYF.

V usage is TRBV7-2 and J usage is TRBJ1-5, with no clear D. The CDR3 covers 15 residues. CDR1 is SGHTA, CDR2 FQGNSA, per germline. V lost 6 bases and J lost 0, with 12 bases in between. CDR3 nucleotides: TGTGCCAGCAGTAAGGCAGGCTATAGCAATCAGCCCCAGCATTTT. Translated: CASSKAGYSNQPQHF.

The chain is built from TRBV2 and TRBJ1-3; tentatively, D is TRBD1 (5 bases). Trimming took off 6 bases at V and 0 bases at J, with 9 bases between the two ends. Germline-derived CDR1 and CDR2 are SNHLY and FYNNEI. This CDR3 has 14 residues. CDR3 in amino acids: CASRGTSSGNTIYF. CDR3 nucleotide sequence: TGTGCCAGCAGGGGGACGTCCTCTGGAAACACCATATATTTT.

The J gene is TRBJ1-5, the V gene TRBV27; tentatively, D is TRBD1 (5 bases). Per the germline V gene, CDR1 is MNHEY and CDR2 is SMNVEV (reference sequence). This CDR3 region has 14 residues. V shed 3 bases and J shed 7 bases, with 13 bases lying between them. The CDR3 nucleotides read TGTGCCAGCAGTTTTTCCAGGGTGGGCCAGCCCCAGCATTTT. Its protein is CASSFSRVGQPQHF.

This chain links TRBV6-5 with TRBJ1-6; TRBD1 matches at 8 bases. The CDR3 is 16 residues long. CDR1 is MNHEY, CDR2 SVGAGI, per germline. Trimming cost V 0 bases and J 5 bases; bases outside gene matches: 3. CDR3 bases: TGTGCCAGCAGTTACTCCCAGGGGGCGAATAATTCACCCCTCCACTTT. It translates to CASSYSQGANNSPLHF.

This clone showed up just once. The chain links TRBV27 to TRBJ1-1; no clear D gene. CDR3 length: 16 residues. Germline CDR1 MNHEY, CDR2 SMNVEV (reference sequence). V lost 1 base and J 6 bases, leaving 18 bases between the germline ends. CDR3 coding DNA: TGTGCCAGCAGTTTATATACCGGAAGAGGCAACGCTGAAGCTTTCTTT. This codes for CASSLYTGRGNAEAFF.

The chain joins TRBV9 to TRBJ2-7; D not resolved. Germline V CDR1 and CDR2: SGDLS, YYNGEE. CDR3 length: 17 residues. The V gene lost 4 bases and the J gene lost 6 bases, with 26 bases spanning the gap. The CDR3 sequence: CASSKGDSTTFRGEQYF. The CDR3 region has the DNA TGTGCCAGCAGCAAAGGTGACTCGACAACCTTTCGCGGCGAGCAGTACTTC. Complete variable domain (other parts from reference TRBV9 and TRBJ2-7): DSGVTQTPKHLITATGQRVTLRCSPRSGDLSVYWYQQSLDQGLQFLIQYYNGEERAKGNILERFSAQQFPDLHSELNLSSLELGDSALYFCASSKGDSTTFRGEQYFGPGTRLTVT.

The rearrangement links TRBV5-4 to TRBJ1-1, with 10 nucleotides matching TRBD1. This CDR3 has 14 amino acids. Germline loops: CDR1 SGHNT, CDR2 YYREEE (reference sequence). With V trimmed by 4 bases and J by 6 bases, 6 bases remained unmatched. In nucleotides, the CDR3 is TGTGCCAGCAGCCTCCGGGACAGGGGTCCTGAAGCTTTCTTT. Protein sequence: CASSLRDRGPEAFF.

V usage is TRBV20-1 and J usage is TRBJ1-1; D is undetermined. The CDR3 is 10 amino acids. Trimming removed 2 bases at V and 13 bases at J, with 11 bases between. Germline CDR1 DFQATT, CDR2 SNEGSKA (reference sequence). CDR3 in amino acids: CSARPYPGFF. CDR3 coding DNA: TGCAGTGCTAGACCGTACCCCGGTTTCTTT.

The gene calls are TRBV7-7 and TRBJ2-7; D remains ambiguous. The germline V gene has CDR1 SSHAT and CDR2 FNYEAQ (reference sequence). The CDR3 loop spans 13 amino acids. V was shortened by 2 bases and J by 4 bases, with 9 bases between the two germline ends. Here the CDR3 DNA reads TGTGCCAGCAGCTTAAACGATGGGTACGAGCAGTACTTC. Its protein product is CASSLNDGYEQYF.

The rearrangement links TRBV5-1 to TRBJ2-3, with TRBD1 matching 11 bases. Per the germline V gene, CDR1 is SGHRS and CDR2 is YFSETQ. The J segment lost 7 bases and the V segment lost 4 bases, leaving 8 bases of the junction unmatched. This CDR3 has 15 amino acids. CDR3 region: CASSLRTGGGNTQYF. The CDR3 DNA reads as TGCGCCAGCAGCCTGAGGACAGGGGGCGGGAATACGCAGTATTTT.

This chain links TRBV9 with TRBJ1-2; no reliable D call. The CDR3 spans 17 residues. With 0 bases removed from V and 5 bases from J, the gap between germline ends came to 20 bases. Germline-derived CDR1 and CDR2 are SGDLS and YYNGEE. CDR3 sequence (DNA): TGTGCCAGCAGCGTAGCGTTGGAGGAGGGAGGAAGGTATGGCTACACCTTC. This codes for CASSVALEEGGRYGYTF.

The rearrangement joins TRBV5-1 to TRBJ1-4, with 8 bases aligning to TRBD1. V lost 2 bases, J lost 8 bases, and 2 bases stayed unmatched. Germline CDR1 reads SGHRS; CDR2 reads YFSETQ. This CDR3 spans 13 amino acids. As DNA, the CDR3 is TGCGCCAGCAGCTTCAGGGGGCAGGAAAAACTGTTTTTT. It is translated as CASSFRGQEKLFF.

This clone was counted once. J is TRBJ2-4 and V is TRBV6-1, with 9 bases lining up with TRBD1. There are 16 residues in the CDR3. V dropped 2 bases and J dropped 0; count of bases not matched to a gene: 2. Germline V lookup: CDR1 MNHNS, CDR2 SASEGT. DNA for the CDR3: TGTGCCAGCAGTGAACGGGACAGGGTAGCCAAAAACATTCAGTACTTC. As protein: CASSERDRVAKNIQYF.

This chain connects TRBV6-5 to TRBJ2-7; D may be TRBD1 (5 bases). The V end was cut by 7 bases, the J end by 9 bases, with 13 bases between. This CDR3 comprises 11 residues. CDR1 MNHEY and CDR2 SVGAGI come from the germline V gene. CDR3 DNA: TGTGCCAGCATCGAAGGGGTGTGGCAGTACTTC. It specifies CASIEGVWQYF.

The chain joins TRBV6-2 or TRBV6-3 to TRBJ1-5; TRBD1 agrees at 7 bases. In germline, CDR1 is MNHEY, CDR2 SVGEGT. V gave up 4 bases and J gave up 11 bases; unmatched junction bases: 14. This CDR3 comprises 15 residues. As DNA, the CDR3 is TGTGCCAGCAGTTTCTACCCGCCCCGCAGGGGGTCCCAGCATTTT. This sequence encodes CASSFYPPRRGSQHF.